This T cell receptor (beta chain) emerged from a study of beta chain features in type 1 diabetes. Study conclusions and caveats: Type 1 diabetes patients showed a moderate but significant shortening of TCRB CDR3s in all four CD4+ subsets.

Many counts were recorded for this clone. Its antigen is as yet unknown. V lost 7 bases and J lost 0, with 12 bases in between. Germline CDR1 is GTSNPN and CDR2 is SVGIG (reference sequence). The CDR3 runs to 14 residues. The study reverse transcribed the entire isolated RNA, so it sequenced expressed TCRB transcripts. The table came from immunoSEQ multiplex PCR; TCRdb's copy has only in-frame clones and leaves some out. The data hold 95,000 to 150,000 clones, with 15% to 20% observed a single time. Sampling consisted of one heparinised blood draw per donor, averaging around 120 mL. Material for sequencing was central memory CD4+ T cells from blood. This receptor was obtained from a man aged 18 to 35 with type 1 diabetes. The chain couples TRBV30 to TRBJ2-2; no clear D gene. The CDR3 region has the DNA TGTGCCTCCAAAGAGGCCGCGAACACCGGGGAGCTGTTTTTT. Its protein is CASKEAANTGELFF.